This TCR beta chain was sequenced in a study of monozygotic twins with inflammatory bowel disease. Findings of the study overall: Background noise in patient repertoires may stem from differing immunosuppressive treatments. People with IBD had fewer clonotypes in common with others than healthy twins did, especially with disease activity.

A word on this clonotype: Its antigen is still unknown.

With eight separate reactions per sample, the authors made cDNA. Each CDR3 protein gets one entry in TCRdb, which reprocessed the 5' RACE reads and gives no DNA. The record lists 400,000 to 500,000 distinct CDR3 sequences, of which the ten most abundant hold approximately 2.3%. The CDR3 is 11 amino acids. Germline V gene data show CDR1 as SQVTM and CDR2 as ANQGSEA. Sequencing was carried out using blood. The chain couples TRBV29-1 to TRBJ2-1. The receptor comes from a human donor with ulcerative colitis or Crohn's disease, or a healthy co-twin of an affected twin (not recorded which). The CDR3 loop reads CSADRYNEQFF.